The rows below give T cell receptor beta chains drawn from one sample of a study of CD8 T cells in ankylosing spondylitis. TCRdb re-called the 5' RACE reads through MiXCR, storing one row per CDR3 protein. Seen here are around 450,000 distinct CDR3 sequences, roughly 25% observed once, and the top ten hold 0.89%. The sequenced sample consisted of blood, either unsorted or a sorted T cell fraction (not recorded which). Receptors originate from a male donor with ankylosing spondylitis. The CDR3 runs from the conserved cysteine through the conserved F or W. The order of the fields is clone size, J gene, D gene, V gene, CDR3 DNA, CDR3 protein. A D gene is named only where the DNA matches it firmly. The size field is filled for only some rows; it gives once, few, many or a size class.

-,TRBJ2-6,TRBD1,TRBV12-3/TRBV12-4,TGTGCCAGCACCTCGGACAGGGCAGATGGGGCCAACGTCCTGACTTTC,CASTSDRADGANVLTF
-,TRBJ1-1,-,TRBV13,TGTGCCAGCAGCCTCGGGCAGAATCCTGAAGCTTTCTTT,CASSLGQNPEAFF
-,TRBJ2-5,-,TRBV5-1,TGCGCCAGCAGCTCCCTTAAACCCCGGGACAGCGGACTATTAGAGACCCAGTACTTC,CASSSLKPRDSGLLETQYF
-,TRBJ2-5,TRBD1,TRBV5-1,TGCGCCAGCAGCTGGACAGGAGTAATCCAAGAGACCCAGTACTTC,CASSWTGVIQETQYF
-,TRBJ2-3,-,TRBV5-1,TGCGCCAGCAGCACTGAGGGGGCAGATACGCAGTATTTT,CASSTEGADTQYF
once,TRBJ2-3,TRBD2,TRBV5-6,TGTGCCAGCAGCATTTTAGCGGGGCGCAGCACAGATACGCAGTATTTT,CASSILAGRSTDTQYF
many,TRBJ2-2,-,TRBV12-3/TRBV12-4,TGTGCCAGCAGTTTATCTGTCCATGCGAACACCGGGGAGCTGTTTTTT,CASSLSVHANTGELFF
-,TRBJ2-1,-,TRBV20-1,TGCAGTGCTAGACGGCCAAACAATGAGCAGTTCTTC,CSARRPNNEQFF
once,TRBJ1-1,-,TRBV20-1,TGCAGTGCTAGGAAGGTTTGTCTGAACACTGAAGCTTTCTTT,CSARKVCLNTEAFF
-,TRBJ2-7,TRBD1,TRBV5-1,TGCGCCAGCAGCACCGGACAGGGGAGCTACGAGCAGTACTTC,CASSTGQGSYEQYF
-,TRBJ2-7,-,TRBV7-6,TGTGCCAGCAGCCCACCACAGGGTTTAGTTTACGAGCAGTACTTC,CASSPPQGLVYEQYF
-,TRBJ1-4,-,TRBV24-1,TGTGCCACCAGTGATGGGGGTTGGGATGAAAAACTGTTTTTT,CATSDGGWDEKLFF
few,TRBJ1-1,TRBD1,TRBV29-1,TGCAGCGTGACGGGACAGAAGAACACTGAAGCTTTCTTT,CSVTGQKNTEAFF
-,TRBJ2-1,TRBD2,TRBV12-3/TRBV12-4,TGTGCCAGCAGTCCCCGAGCCAAGCGGGAGTACAATGAGCAGTTCTTC,CASSPRAKREYNEQFF
-,TRBJ1-2,-,TRBV19,TGTGCCAGTAGTATTAACGGGATGTATGGCTACACCTTC,CASSINGMYGYTF
-,TRBJ1-2,-,TRBV7-9,TGTGCCAGCAGCTTACAAGGGGCCGACAACTATGGCTACACCTTC,CASSLQGADNYGYTF
few,TRBJ2-2,-,TRBV29-1,TGCAGCGTCCTTCGCGGAGGGGGTGGGACCGGGGAGCTGTTTTTT,CSVLRGGGGTGELFF
-,TRBJ2-1,TRBD2,TRBV4-1,TGCGCCAGCAGTAGGAAGCGGGAGATCGATGAGCAGTTCTTC,CASSRKREIDEQFF
few,TRBJ2-1,TRBD2,TRBV6-1,TGTGCCAGCAACCCGGGACTAGCGTCCGATGAGCAGTTCTTC,CASNPGLASDEQFF
-,TRBJ2-3,-,TRBV9,TGTGCCAGCAGCGTAGTCCACAGCACAGATACGCAGTATTTT,CASSVVHSTDTQYF
few,TRBJ2-3,TRBD2,TRBV11-1,TGTGCCAGCAGTTCCAGACTAGCGGGACTATTACGCACAGATACGCAGTATTTT,CASSSRLAGLLRTDTQYF
few,TRBJ2-5,-,TRBV20-1,TGCAGTGCTAGCCGAGCTGCTGGAGAGACCCAGTACTTC,CSASRAAGETQYF
-,TRBJ1-2,TRBD1,TRBV30,TGTGCCTGGAGTGGAAACAGGGGCTATGGCTACACCTTC,CAWSGNRGYGYTF
once,TRBJ2-5,-,TRBV12-3/TRBV12-4,TGTGCCAGCAGTTTGAAGGTGGTGACCCAGTACTTC,CASSLKVVTQYF
-,TRBJ1-2,-,TRBV19,TGTGCCAGCAGGACACGCTATGGCTACACCTTC,CASRTRYGYTF
few,TRBJ2-1,-,TRBV5-1,TGCGCCAGCAGCACCATGGGCCCTAGGGAAGAGCAGTTCTTC,CASSTMGPREEQFF
-,TRBJ2-7,-,TRBV20-1,TGCAGTGCTATCCCGGCGCGGGGAGATCAGTACGAGCAGTACTTC,CSAIPARGDQYEQYF
-,TRBJ2-1,-,TRBV5-1,TGCGCCAGCAGCTTGGGTGGCCAGCACAATGAGCAGTTCTTC,CASSLGGQHNEQFF
-,TRBJ2-2,-,TRBV20-1,TGCAGTGCTATTTCCGGGATACTAAACACCGGGGAGCTGTTTTTT,CSAISGILNTGELFF
-,TRBJ1-5,TRBD1,TRBV24-1,TGTGCCACCAGTGGAAGGACAGGGGGCTTTCAGCCCCAGCATTTT,CATSGRTGGFQPQHF
few,TRBJ2-7,-,TRBV5-1,TGTGCCAGCAGCTTGGACGGCGAGCAGTACTTC,CASSLDGEQYF
-,TRBJ2-1,TRBD2,TRBV3-1,TGTGCCAGCAGCCAAGAACTAGCGGGCGGTCCTGAGCAGTTCTTC,CASSQELAGGPEQFF
few,TRBJ2-3,TRBD2,TRBV20-1,TGCAGTGCTAGGGGGACTAGTCGTCCGGTGGGTACGCAGTATTTT,CSARGTSRPVGTQYF
few,TRBJ2-1,TRBD2,TRBV29-1,TGCAGCGTTTTCCCCAGCGGGAGGGATAGGTCCTACAATGATCAGTTCTTC,CSVFPSGRDRSYNDQFF
-,TRBJ1-6,TRBD1,TRBV5-1,TGCGCCAGCAGCGAAGACGGGACAGGACCTCTCCACTTT,CASSEDGTGPLHF
few,TRBJ1-5,-,TRBV19,TGTGCCACCTCGAGTGGGGGATATGGGCAGCCCCAGCATTTT,CATSSGGYGQPQHF
-,TRBJ1-6,-,TRBV2,TGTGCCAGCAGGGTCGTCAGGGATAATTCACCCCTCCACTTT,CASRVVRDNSPLHF
few,TRBJ1-4,-,TRBV2,TGTGCCAGCAGTGGACAGAGGGTAGCTAATGAAAAACTGTTTTTT,CASSGQRVANEKLFF
few,TRBJ1-1,-,TRBV29-1,TGCAGCGCTTCGAGGGAGAACACTGAAGCTTTCTTT,CSASRENTEAFF
-,TRBJ2-4,TRBD1,TRBV5-6,TGTGCCAGCTCGGGACAGGGTAAAAACATTCAGTACTTC,CASSGQGKNIQYF
-,TRBJ2-1,-,TRBV9,TGTGCCAGCAGCGTAGAAGCGGCCCCCTACAATGAGCAGTTCTTC,CASSVEAAPYNEQFF
-,TRBJ1-4,-,TRBV24-1,TGTGCCACCAGTGATGGACCAACTAGTGAAAAACTGTTTTTT,CATSDGPTSEKLFF
-,TRBJ2-3,TRBD1,TRBV29-1,TGCAGCGTTGCTGGGACAGGGGGAGATACAGATACGCAGTATTTT,CSVAGTGGDTDTQYF
-,TRBJ2-1,-,TRBV15,TGTGCCACCAGCAGAGATCGGGTGGCTGTAGTCCCCCTGTACAATGAGCAGTTCTTC,CATSRDRVAVVPLYNEQFF
-,TRBJ1-2,-,TRBV5-4,TGTGCCAGCAGCTTGGACGGCAGCCAATATGGCTACACCTTC,CASSLDGSQYGYTF
once,TRBJ1-5,-,TRBV6-1,TGTGCCAGCGGAAGGGAAGGATTTAATCAGCCCCAGCATTTT,CASGREGFNQPQHF
-,TRBJ2-3,TRBD1,TRBV5-1,TGCGCCAGCAGCTTACAGGGGGCGCGACCAGATACGCAGTATTTT,CASSLQGARPDTQYF
-,TRBJ1-1,-,TRBV5-1,TGCGCCAGCAGCCCAATATTGGGACGGCTGAACACTGAAGCTTTCTTT,CASSPILGRLNTEAFF
-,TRBJ2-1,TRBD2,TRBV27,TGTGCCAGCAGTCCAGCTAGCGGGAGGAGGGAGCAGTTCTTC,CASSPASGRREQFF
few,TRBJ1-4,-,TRBV12-3/TRBV12-4,TGTGCCAGCAGTTTTGTTGAGGGTGAAAAACTGTTTTTT,CASSFVEGEKLFF
-,TRBJ2-5,TRBD2,TRBV4-1,TGCGCCAGCAGCCAAGATGGGTTCCTAGCGGGAGAGAAGGGAGAGACCCAGTACTTC,CASSQDGFLAGEKGETQYF
-,TRBJ2-2,-,TRBV3-1,TGTGCCAGCAGCCAAGGCGGATCGAACACCGGGGAGCTGTTTTTT,CASSQGGSNTGELFF
-,TRBJ2-1,-,TRBV10-3,TGTGCCATCAGTGAGAGCAGGGCGGGGCAGTTCTTC,CAISESRAGQFF
-,TRBJ2-7,-,TRBV5-1,TGCGCCAGCAGCTTTCAGACTTCAGAGGGCGAGCAGTACTTC,CASSFQTSEGEQYF
-,TRBJ1-5,-,TRBV2,TGTGCCAGCAGTGGGGGAGGGGGGGATCAGCCCCAGCATTTT,CASSGGGGDQPQHF
-,TRBJ1-2,TRBD1,TRBV20-1,TGCAGTGCTAGAGATCGGGGACAGGGGCTCCGCTATGGCTACACCTTC,CSARDRGQGLRYGYTF
many,TRBJ2-1,TRBD2,TRBV5-1,TGCGCCAGCAGCTTGAGGCTAGCGGGAGTTTATGAGCAGTTCTTC,CASSLRLAGVYEQFF
-,TRBJ1-2,-,TRBV20-1,TGCAGTGCTTCCCCAGAAAACTATGGCTACACCTTC,CSASPENYGYTF
-,TRBJ1-5,-,TRBV5-1,TGCGCCAGCAGCTTGAGCGGGAGGGACGATCAGCCCCAGCATTTT,CASSLSGRDDQPQHF
few,TRBJ2-2,-,TRBV3-1,TGTGCCAGCAGCCCAGGGAGGACGCCCGGGGAGCTGTTTTTT,CASSPGRTPGELFF